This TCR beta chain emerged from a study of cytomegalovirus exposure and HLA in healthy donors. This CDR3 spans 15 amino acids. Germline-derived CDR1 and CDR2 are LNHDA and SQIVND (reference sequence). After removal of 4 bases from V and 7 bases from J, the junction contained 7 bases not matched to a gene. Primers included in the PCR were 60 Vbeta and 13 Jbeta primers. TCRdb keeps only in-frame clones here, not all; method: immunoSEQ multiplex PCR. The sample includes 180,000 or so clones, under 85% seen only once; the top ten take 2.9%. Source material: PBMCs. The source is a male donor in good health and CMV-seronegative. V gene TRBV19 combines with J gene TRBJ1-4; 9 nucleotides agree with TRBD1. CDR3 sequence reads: CASSTTGQGSEKLFF. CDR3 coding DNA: TGTGCCAGTAGTACTACGGGACAGGGCTCTGAAAAACTGTTTTTT.